One and the same sample provided the 23 T cell receptor beta chains below, sequenced in a study of T cell repertoires in cytomegalovirus infection. TCRdb reprocessed the reads with MiXCR, giving one entry per CDR3 protein. Counted here are more than 140,000 distinct CDR3 sequences, about 6% occurring once; the ten biggest clones make up approximately 18%. The sample comprised PBMCs. All receptors derive from a human donor in good health (CMV status not recorded). Some clones in this sample may be carry-over from other donors' samples.

This clonotype appeared many times. The V call is TRBV7-8, the J call TRBJ1-1; D is ambiguous. Per the germline V gene, CDR1 is SGHVS and CDR2 is FQNEAQ. The V gene lost 5 bases and the J gene lost 0 bases, with 19 bases spanning the gap. The CDR3 totals 17 residues. CDR3 in DNA: TGTGCCAGCAGCCCTTTGGGGAAAAGCAGATTGAACACTGAAGCTTTCTTT. It codes for CASSPLGKSRLNTEAFF.

The chain couples TRBV7-9 to TRBJ1-1, with a weak D call TRBD1 (5 bases). Germline V CDR1 and CDR2: SEHNR, FQNEAQ (reference sequence). V shed 5 bases and J shed 5 bases, with 9 bases lying between them. CDR3 length equals 12 residues. CDR3 coding DNA: TGTGCCAGCAGCCCAGGGCCAACTGAAGCTTTCTTT. As protein: CASSPGPTEAFF.

The chain employs TRBV7-9 and TRBJ2-1, with D unresolved. Between the trimmed V and J ends, which lost 0 bases and 9 bases, there was a span of 9 bases. CDR3 length equals 13 residues. Looked up from germline, CDR1 is SEHNR and CDR2 is FQNEAQ (reference sequence). The chain's CDR3 is CASSLASAVEQFF. CDR3 bases: TGTGCCAGCAGCTTAGCCTCTGCGGTTGAGCAGTTCTTC.

The CDR3 region has the DNA TGTGCCAGCAGCGCACACAGGACCACTGGCTACGAGCAGTACTTC. Protein product: CASSAHRTTGYEQYF. The rearrangement uses TRBV2 and TRBJ2-7; tentative D call: TRBD1 (5 bases). The CDR3 is made up of 15 amino acids. Per the germline V gene, CDR1 is SNHLY and CDR2 is FYNNEI. V lost 6 bases and J lost 3, with 18 bases in between.

The gene calls are TRBV13 and TRBJ2-1; D perhaps matches TRBD1 (6 bases). Germline assignment: CDR1 PRHDT and CDR2 FYEKMQ (reference sequence). The CDR3 runs to 16 residues. V was pared by 5 bases and J by 3 bases, with 17 bases between. CDR3 nucleotides: TGTGCCAGCAGCCGTACAAATCGGGACATCTACAATGAGCAGTTCTTC. Amino acids: CASSRTNRDIYNEQFF.

This clonotype was found many times. The rearrangement links TRBV19 to TRBJ1-1; D remains unclear. V was clipped by 5 bases and J by 4 bases, with 14 bases between them. The CDR3 runs to 14 residues. Per germline, CDR1 LNHDA and CDR2 SQIVND (reference sequence). Written as DNA, the CDR3 is TGTGCCAGTAGTCCCCGTCACTACCGCACTGAAGCTTTCTTT. It specifies CASSPRHYRTEAFF.

The rearrangement links TRBV20-1 to TRBJ2-7; tentatively, D is TRBD2 (6 bases). Germline V gives CDR1 DFQATT, CDR2 SNEGSKA (reference sequence). V was shortened by 3 bases and J by 1 base, with 16 bases between the two germline ends. The CDR3 length is 15 residues. This CDR3 reads CSASLPGGASYEQYF. The CDR3 coding sequence is TGCAGTGCTAGTTTACCCGGCGGGGCTTCCTACGAGCAGTACTTC.

This clonotype was seen repeatedly, ten times or more. This sequence joins TRBV28 and TRBJ2-7, with TRBD2 matching 15 bases. This CDR3 comprises 16 residues. Trimming at V came to 5 bases and at J to 8 bases, leaving 10 bases not matched to a gene. Germline V gene lookup returns CDR1 MDHEN and CDR2 SYDVKM. The CDR3 bases are TGTGCCAGCAGTCGGACTAGCGGGGGGGCCCTCACACAGCAGTACTTC. Its protein is CASSRTSGGALTQQYF.

In its sample, this clonotype was seen many times. The J gene is TRBJ1-3, the V gene TRBV11-2; no firm D call. V lost 0 bases and J 3 bases, leaving 15 bases between the germline ends. Germline values: CDR1 SGHAT, CDR2 FQNNGV. The CDR3 covers 17 residues. Here the CDR3 reads CASSLDRGGGFGNTIYF. The CDR3 coding sequence is TGTGCCAGCAGCTTAGATCGAGGTGGAGGGTTTGGAAACACCATATATTTT.

This clonotype was seen repeatedly, ten times or more. V gene TRBV5-6 combines with J gene TRBJ2-2, with 8 bases aligning to TRBD1. This CDR3 is built from 18 residues. V dropped 3 bases and J dropped 3; count of bases not matched to a gene: 13. Per the germline V gene, CDR1 is SGHDT and CDR2 is YYEEEE. The CDR3 nucleotides read TGTGCCAGCAGCTCTAGACAGGGGTTAAGCGAGGACACCGGGGAGCTGTTTTTT. This codes for CASSSRQGLSEDTGELFF.

This clonotype was found many times. V and J are TRBV7-8 and TRBJ1-5; D is perhaps TRBD1 (5 bases). The CDR3 sequence is 15 residues long. The V end was cut by 5 bases, the J end by 3 bases, with 14 bases between. Germline loops: CDR1 SGHVS, CDR2 FQNEAQ. The CDR3 nucleotides are TGTGCCAGCAGCGCAAAGCCCGGGACCAATCAGCCCCAGCATTTT. Protein sequence: CASSAKPGTNQPQHF.

The rearrangement joins TRBV2 to TRBJ1-2, with TRBD1 as a possible D gene (5 bases). V was pared by 5 bases and J by 5 bases, with 18 bases between. Germline V CDR1 and CDR2: SNHLY, FYNNEI. The CDR3 contains 15 residues. For the CDR3, the DNA is TGTGCCAGCAGTTCCAGACTGACAGAGTTGTATGGCTACACCTTC. It codes for CASSSRLTELYGYTF.

This clonotype was observed a few times. The chain joins TRBV20-1 to TRBJ2-2; TRBD2 matches 11 bases. The J segment lost 4 bases and the V segment lost 5 bases, leaving 18 bases of the junction unmatched. This CDR3 is 19 amino acids long. The germline gives CDR1 DFQATT, CDR2 SNEGSKA (reference sequence). Here the CDR3 DNA reads TGCAGTGCTTTGAACATAGCGGGGGGGGACATGAGGGTCACCGGGGAGCTGTTTTTT. Translating gives CSALNIAGGDMRVTGELFF.

In this sample, this clonotype turned up many times. V and J are TRBV6-2 or TRBV6-3 and TRBJ2-5; D might be TRBD1 or TRBD2, each matching 5 bases. CDR3 length equals 15 residues. CDR1 is MNHEY and CDR2 is SVGEGT in the germline V gene. V gave up 0 bases and J gave up 4 bases, with 12 bases separating them. The CDR3 sequence: CASSYSTLGVETQYF. For the CDR3, the DNA is TGTGCCAGCAGTTACTCGACTCTGGGGGTAGAGACCCAGTACTTC.

This clonotype was counted at least ten times. At one boundary the junction diverges from the germline segment, which might be a read error. The chain joins TRBV7-7 to TRBJ2-5; 7 bases match TRBD2. From germline, CDR1 is SSHAT and CDR2 FNYEAQ (reference sequence). The CDR3 is 14 residues long. The CDR3 nucleotides read TGTGCTAGCAGCCGAACTAGCGAAGAAGAGACCCAGTACTTC. Protein sequence: CASSRTSEEETQYF. The whole variable domain, filled in from reference TRBV7-7 and TRBJ2-5, reads GAGVSQSPRYKVTKRGQDVTLRCDPISSHATLYWYQQALGQGPEFLTYFNYEAQPDKSGLPSDRFSAERPEGSISTLTIQRTEQRDSAMYRCASSRTSEEETQYFGPGTRLLVL.

This clonotype was counted between two and nine times. The chain recombines TRBV7-9 with TRBJ2-1; possibly TRBD1 for D (6 bases). V gave up 0 bases and J gave up 11 bases, with 14 bases separating them. Germline CDR1 reads SEHNR; CDR2 reads FQNEAQ (reference sequence). This CDR3 region has 14 residues. The CDR3 sequence is CASSLARDRPKQFF. The CDR3 region has the DNA TGTGCCAGCAGCTTAGCCAGAGACAGGCCAAAGCAGTTCTTC.

In this sample, this clonotype turned up many times. V is TRBV19 and J is TRBJ1-1, with 10 bases lining up with TRBD1. The CDR3 runs to 13 residues. The V segment lost 6 bases and the J segment 6 bases; nucleotides outside the gene matches: 4. Germline V gene data show CDR1 as LNHDA and CDR2 as SQIVND (reference sequence). CDR3 coding DNA: TGTGCCAGTAGAGGGACAGGGGTCCCTGAAGCTTTCTTT. It is translated as CASRGTGVPEAFF.

Regarding this clonotype: A much larger clone differs by one base, so this may be a read error. The CDR3 sequence: CSARDSARTNKQFF. In DNA form, the CDR3 reads TGCAGTGCTAGAGATAGTGCGAGAACCAATAAGCAGTTCTTC. The chain couples TRBV20-1 to TRBJ2-1; D not resolved. The CDR3 runs to 14 residues. Per germline, CDR1 DFQATT and CDR2 SNEGSKA (reference sequence).

This clonotype has a count of ten or more. The rearrangement links TRBV20-1 to TRBJ2-5; TRBD1 or TRBD2 may be the D gene (5 bases each). There are 12 residues in the CDR3. The germline gives CDR1 DFQATT, CDR2 SNEGSKA (reference sequence). Between the trimmed V and J ends, which lost 4 bases and 4 bases, there was a span of 10 bases. This CDR3 reads CSATGTGETQYF. In nucleotides, the CDR3 is TGCAGTGCTACAGGGACGGGAGAGACCCAGTACTTC.

The chain recombines TRBV7-9 with TRBJ1-4; D may be TRBD1 (6 bases). V was pared by 5 bases and J by 3 bases, with 19 bases between. Germline CDR1 is SEHNR and CDR2 is FQNEAQ (reference sequence). The CDR3 contains 17 residues. The CDR3 DNA reads as TGTGCCAGCAGCCCACCGACAGGAAAAGAGGCTAATGAAAAACTGTTTTTT. It specifies CASSPPTGKEANEKLFF.

This clonotype was recorded a few times. V gene TRBV7-9 combines with J gene TRBJ2-1; 7 nucleotides align to TRBD1. Losses at the gene ends were 5 bases for V and 7 bases for J; bases not matched to a gene: 11. The germline CDR1 and CDR2 sequences are SEHNR and FQNEAQ (reference sequence). The CDR3 loop spans 15 amino acids. CDR3 sequence (DNA): TGTGCCAGCAGCCCCATGGGACAGACCGGTAATGAGCAGTTCTTC. It specifies CASSPMGQTGNEQFF.

The V and J genes are TRBV20-1 and TRBJ1-1; D perhaps matches TRBD1 (5 bases). The CDR3 length is 14 residues. CDR1 DFQATT and CDR2 SNEGSKA come from the germline V gene (reference sequence). Deletions cut 6 bases from V and 1 base from J, with 15 bases between. Written as DNA, the CDR3 is TGCAGTGCCGATATCGGGGGTGGGAACACTGAAGCTTTCTTT. As protein: CSADIGGGNTEAFF.

J is TRBJ1-2 and V is TRBV20-1, with 8 bases that match TRBD1. In germline, CDR1 is DFQATT, CDR2 SNEGSKA (reference sequence). The CDR3 extends over 15 amino acids. The trim removed 5 bases at V and 4 bases at J, leaving 12 bases unmatched. The CDR3 DNA is TGCAGTGCTTCACGGGGACAGGATAGAAGCTATGGCTACACCTTC. Its translation: CSASRGQDRSYGYTF.